Below, one T cell receptor beta chain is given with its context. Its specificity is unknown. The entry originates in a study of shared clonotypes between healthy human individuals. General observations from the study: Larger richness was generally estimated for naive than memory subsets.

The authors split each subset's genomic DNA evenly across several immunoSEQ plates. Assay: immunoSEQ multiplex PCR; the TCRdb copy retains only in-frame clones and omits some. The table shows about 2.1 million clones, with about 93% occurring only once. Naive CD8 cells lacked CD45RO, underwent positive selection for CCR7 and left out terminally differentiated effector memory CD45RA+ cells. This clonotype originated in a young man in good health. Some clones in this sample may be carry-over from other donors' samples. Sequencing was performed on naive CD8+ T cells from PBMCs.

The CDR3 sequence: CASSQDFRTVVYEQYF. The CDR3 nucleotides are TGCGCCAGCAGCCAAGATTTTAGGACAGTAGTCTACGAGCAGTACTTC. This chain uses TRBV4-3 with TRBJ2-7, with a possible D match to TRBD1 (6 bases). V lost 0 bases, J lost 3 bases, and 15 bases lay in between. Per the germline V gene, CDR1 is LGHNA and CDR2 is YSLEER. The CDR3 is 16 amino acids.